This record covers a single TCR beta chain. Its specificity is not known. The data derive from a study of cytomegalovirus exposure and HLA in healthy donors. As for the study in general: Earlier work reported around 110 million unique TCR beta sequences from 150 million to 200 million T cells.

Notes on the study in general: TCR beta chains numbering roughly 150 were designated cytomegalovirus-associated.

The PCR used 60 Vbeta and 13 Jbeta primers. This table comes from immunoSEQ multiplex PCR, and its TCRdb copy is limited to in-frame clones, with some not included. The sample consists of roughly 120,000 clones, roughly two thirds of them appearing once. The CDR3 is 15 amino acids. The V end was cut by 5 bases, the J end by 0 bases, with 12 bases between. Per the germline V gene, CDR1 is SEHNR and CDR2 is FQNEAQ (reference sequence). The sequence came from a man aged 30 to 39 in good health and CMV-seropositive. The source material was PBMCs. The chain combines TRBV7-9 with TRBJ2-3, with TRBD2 as a possible D gene (5 bases). CDR3 loop: CASSRKGVSTDTQYF. As DNA, the CDR3 is TGTGCCAGCAGCCGTAAGGGAGTAAGCACAGATACGCAGTATTTT.